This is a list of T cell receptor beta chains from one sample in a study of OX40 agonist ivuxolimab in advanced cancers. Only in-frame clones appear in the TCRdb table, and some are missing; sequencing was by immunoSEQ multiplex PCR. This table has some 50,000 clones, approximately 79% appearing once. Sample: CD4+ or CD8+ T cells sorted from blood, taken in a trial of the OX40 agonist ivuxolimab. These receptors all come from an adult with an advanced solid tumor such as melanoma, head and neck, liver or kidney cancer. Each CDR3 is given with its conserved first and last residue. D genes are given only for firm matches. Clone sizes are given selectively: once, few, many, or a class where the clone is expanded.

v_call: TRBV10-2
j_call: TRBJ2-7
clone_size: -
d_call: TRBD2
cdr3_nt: TGCGCCAGCGGACGGCTAGCGGGAGTCTACGAGCAGTACTTC
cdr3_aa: CASGRLAGVYEQYF

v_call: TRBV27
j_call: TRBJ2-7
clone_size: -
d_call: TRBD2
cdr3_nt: TGTGCCAGCAGCCAGGGACTAGCGGGATATTACGAGCAGTACTTC
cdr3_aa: CASSQGLAGYYEQYF

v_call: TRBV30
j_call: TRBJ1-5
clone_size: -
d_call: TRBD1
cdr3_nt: TGTGCCTGGAGTCCCCGGACAGGGTCAGGGCAGCCCCAGCATTTT
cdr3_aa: CAWSPRTGSGQPQHF

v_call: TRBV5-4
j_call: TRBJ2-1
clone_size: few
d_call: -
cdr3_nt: TGTGCCAGCAGCCTCCTCGGGGGTGGAAGGGGGAATGAGCAGTTCTTC
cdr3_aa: CASSLLGGGRGNEQFF

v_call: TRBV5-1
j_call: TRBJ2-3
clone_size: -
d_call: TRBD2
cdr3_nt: TGCGCCAGCAGCCTAGGACGGGCGGGAGGCTCCACAGATACGCAGTATTTT
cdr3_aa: CASSLGRAGGSTDTQYF

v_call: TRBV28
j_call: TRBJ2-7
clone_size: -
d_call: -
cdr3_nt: TGTGCCAGCAGTTTCCCCTTCTCCCCTGTTGGGGGTTGGTCCTACGAGCAGTACTTC
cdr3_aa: CASSFPFSPVGGWSYEQYF

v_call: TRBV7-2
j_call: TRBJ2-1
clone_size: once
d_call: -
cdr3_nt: TGTGCCAGCAGCTCAGCGGTGCGGCAGGGTGAGCAGTTCTTC
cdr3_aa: CASSSAVRQGEQFF

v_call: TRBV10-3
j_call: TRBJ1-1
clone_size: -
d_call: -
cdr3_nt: TGTGCCATCAGTGAGTTGGGACCGATGAACACTGAAGCTTTCTTT
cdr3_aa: CAISELGPMNTEAFF

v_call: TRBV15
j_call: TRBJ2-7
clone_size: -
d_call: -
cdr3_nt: TGTGCCACCAGCAGAGACGAGGGGAAGCAGTACTTC
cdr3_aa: CATSRDEGKQYF

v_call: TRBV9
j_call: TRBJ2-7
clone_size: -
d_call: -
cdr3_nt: TGTGCCAGCAGCGTAGAGGAGGCGAGAGTCTACGAGCAGTACTTC
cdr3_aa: CASSVEEARVYEQYF

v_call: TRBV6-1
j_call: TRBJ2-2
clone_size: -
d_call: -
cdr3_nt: TGTGCCAGCAGTGTAGCGGAAGCCGGGGAGCTGTTTTTT
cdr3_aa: CASSVAEAGELFF

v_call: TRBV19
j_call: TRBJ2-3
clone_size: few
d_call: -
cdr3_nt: TGTGCCAGTAGTATAGGGCTGTCAGCGGATACGCAGTATTTT
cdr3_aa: CASSIGLSADTQYF

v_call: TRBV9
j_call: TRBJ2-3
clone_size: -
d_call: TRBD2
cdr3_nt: TGTGCCAGCAGCTCCCTAGCGGGAGGAGATACGCAGTATTTT
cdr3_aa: CASSSLAGGDTQYF

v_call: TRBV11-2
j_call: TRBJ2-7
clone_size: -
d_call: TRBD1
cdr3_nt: TGTGCCAGCAGCTTAGATTCGGGACAGGGTAGTACCTACGAGCAGTACTTC
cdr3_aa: CASSLDSGQGSTYEQYF

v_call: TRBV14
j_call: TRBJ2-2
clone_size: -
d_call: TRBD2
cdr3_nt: TGTGCCAGCAGCCAAGACCGGACTAGCGGCCACGGGGAGCTGTTTTTT
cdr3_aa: CASSQDRTSGHGELFF

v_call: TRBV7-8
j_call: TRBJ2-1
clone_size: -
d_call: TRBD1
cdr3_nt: TGTGCCAGCAGCTTAGGAGGGACAGGGGTGCCCGAGGAGCAGTTCTTC
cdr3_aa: CASSLGGTGVPEEQFF

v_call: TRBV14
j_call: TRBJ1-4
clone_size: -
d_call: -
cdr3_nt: TGTGCCAGCAGCCAGGCGCCACAGGTGCCATCAGAAGAAAAACTGTTTTTT
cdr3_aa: CASSQAPQVPSEEKLFF

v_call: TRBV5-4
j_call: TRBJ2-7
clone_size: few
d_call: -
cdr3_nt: TGTGCCAGCAGCCCCCTGGCGACCTCCTACGAGCAGTACTTC
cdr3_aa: CASSPLATSYEQYF

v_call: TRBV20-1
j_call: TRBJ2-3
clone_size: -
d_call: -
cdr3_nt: TGCAGTGCCCCTAGCACAGATACGCAGTATTTT
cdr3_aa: CSAPSTDTQYF

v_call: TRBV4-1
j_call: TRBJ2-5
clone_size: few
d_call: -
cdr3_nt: TGCGCCAGCAGCCCGGTCGTGGGGCGAGAGACCCAGTACTTC
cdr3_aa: CASSPVVGRETQYF

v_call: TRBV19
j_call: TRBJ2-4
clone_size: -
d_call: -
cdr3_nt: TGTGCCAGTAGTATCGGCCTCGGACGGATACTAGCCAAAAACATTCAGTACTTC
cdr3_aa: CASSIGLGRILAKNIQYF

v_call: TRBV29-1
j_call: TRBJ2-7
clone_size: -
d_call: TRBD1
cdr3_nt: TGCAGCGTTACCCAGGGGGCGCCGATCGACGAGCAGTACTTC
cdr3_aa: CSVTQGAPIDEQYF

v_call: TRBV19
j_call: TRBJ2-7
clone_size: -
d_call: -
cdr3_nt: TGTGCCAGTAGTATCGGGGGAAACTACGAGCAGTACTTC
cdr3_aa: CASSIGGNYEQYF

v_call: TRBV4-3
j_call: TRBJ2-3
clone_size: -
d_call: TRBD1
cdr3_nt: TGCGCCAGCAGCCAATCGACCGGGACAGGGGTTGAAGATACGCAGTATTTT
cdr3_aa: CASSQSTGTGVEDTQYF

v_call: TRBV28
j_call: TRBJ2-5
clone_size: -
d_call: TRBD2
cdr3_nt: TGTGCCAGCACCGGACTAGCGGGTGGCGAGACCCAGTACTTC
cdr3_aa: CASTGLAGGETQYF

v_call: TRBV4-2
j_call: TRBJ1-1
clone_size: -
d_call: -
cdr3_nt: TGTGTCAGCAGCCACACTGGAACAAACACTGAAGCTTTCTTT
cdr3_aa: CVSSHTGTNTEAFF

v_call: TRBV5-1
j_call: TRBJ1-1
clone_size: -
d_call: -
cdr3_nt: TGCGCCAGCAGCTTCCAGGCCCTCCCGAACACTGAAGCTTTCTTT
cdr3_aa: CASSFQALPNTEAFF

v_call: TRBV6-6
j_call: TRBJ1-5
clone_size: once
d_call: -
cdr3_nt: TGTGCCAGCAGTTACCCGGCCTCCGGCCGGGGTCAGCCCCAGCATTTT
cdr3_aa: CASSYPASGRGQPQHF

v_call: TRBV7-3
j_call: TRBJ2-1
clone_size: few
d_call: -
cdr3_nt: TGTGCCAGCAGCCTAGGAGGGAGCAATGAGCAGTTCTTC
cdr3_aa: CASSLGGSNEQFF

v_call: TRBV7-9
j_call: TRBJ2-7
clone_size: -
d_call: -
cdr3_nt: TGTGCCAGCAGCCGACAGGTCTCCGAGCAGTACTTC
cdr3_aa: CASSRQVSEQYF

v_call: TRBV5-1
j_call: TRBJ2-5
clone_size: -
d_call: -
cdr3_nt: TGCGCCAGCAGCGGGGGACTCCGGGGTGGGGAGACCCAGTACTTC
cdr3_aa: CASSGGLRGGETQYF

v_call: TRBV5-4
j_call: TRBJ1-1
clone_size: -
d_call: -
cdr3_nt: TGTGCCAGCAGCTCATTGATTAACACTGAAGCTTTCTTT
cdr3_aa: CASSSLINTEAFF

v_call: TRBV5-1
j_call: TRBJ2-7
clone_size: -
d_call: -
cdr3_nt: TGCGCCAGCAGGTCCTCGGGTCTAGAAGGGAACGAGCAGTACTTC
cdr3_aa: CASRSSGLEGNEQYF

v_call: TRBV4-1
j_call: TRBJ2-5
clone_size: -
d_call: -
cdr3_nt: TGCGCCAGCAGCCAAGCCATACAAGTAGTAGAGACCCAGTACTTC
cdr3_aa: CASSQAIQVVETQYF

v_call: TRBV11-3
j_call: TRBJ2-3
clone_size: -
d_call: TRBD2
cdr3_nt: TGTGCCAGCAGCTTAGCTAGCGGAGATACGCAGTATTTT
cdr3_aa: CASSLASGDTQYF

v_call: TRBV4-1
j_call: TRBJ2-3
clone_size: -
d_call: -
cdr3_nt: TGCGCCAGCAGCTGGTCGACAGATACGCAGTATTTT
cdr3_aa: CASSWSTDTQYF

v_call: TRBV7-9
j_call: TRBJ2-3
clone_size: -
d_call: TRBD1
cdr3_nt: TGTGCCAGCAGCTACACCCGGGACAGGGGGAATATTAGGGATACGCAGTATTTT
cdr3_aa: CASSYTRDRGNIRDTQYF

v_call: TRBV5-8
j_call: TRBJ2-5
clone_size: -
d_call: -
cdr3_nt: TGTGCCAGCAGCTCTACTTGGGGGCTTTCAGAGACCCAGTACTTC
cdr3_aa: CASSSTWGLSETQYF

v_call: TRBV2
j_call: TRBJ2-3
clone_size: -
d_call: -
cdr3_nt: TGTGCCAGCGTAGGGTTAGGGGATACGCAGTATTTT
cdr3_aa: CASVGLGDTQYF

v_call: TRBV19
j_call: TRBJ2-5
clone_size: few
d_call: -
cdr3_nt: TGTGCCAGTAGTGCTTCACTCGGGAGAGAGACCCAGTACTTC
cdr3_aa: CASSASLGRETQYF

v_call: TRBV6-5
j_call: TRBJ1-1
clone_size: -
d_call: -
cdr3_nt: TGTGCCAGCAGTTCCAGGGTTCTTCTCATGAACACTGAAGCTTTCTTT
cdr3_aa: CASSSRVLLMNTEAFF

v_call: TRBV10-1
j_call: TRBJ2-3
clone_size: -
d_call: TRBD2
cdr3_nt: TGCGCCAGCAGTGAGGGGCTAGCGGGCACAGATACGCAGTATTTT
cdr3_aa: CASSEGLAGTDTQYF

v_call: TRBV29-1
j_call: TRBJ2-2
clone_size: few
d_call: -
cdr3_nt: TGCAGCGGCAGGGACTTGAACACCGGGGAGCTGTTTTTT
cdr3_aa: CSGRDLNTGELFF

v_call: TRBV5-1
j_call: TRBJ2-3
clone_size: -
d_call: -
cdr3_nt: TGCGCCAGCAGCTTGGGGGGATCCACAGATACGCAGTATTTT
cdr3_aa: CASSLGGSTDTQYF

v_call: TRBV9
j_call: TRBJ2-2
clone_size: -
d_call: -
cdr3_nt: TGTGCCAGCAGCGCCGCGAGCACCGGGGAGCTGTTTTTT
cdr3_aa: CASSAASTGELFF

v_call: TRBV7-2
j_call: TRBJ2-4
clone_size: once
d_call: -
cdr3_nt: TGTGCCAGCAGCCCGCAGGGGGCCAAAAACATTCAGTACTTC
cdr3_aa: CASSPQGAKNIQYF

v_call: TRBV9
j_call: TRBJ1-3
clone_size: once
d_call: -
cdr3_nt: TGTGCCAGCAGCGTAGAGGGAGGAAACACCATATATTTT
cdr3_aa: CASSVEGGNTIYF

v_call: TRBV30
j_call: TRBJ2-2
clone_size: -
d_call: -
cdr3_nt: TGTGCCTGGAGTGTAAAGCCCACCGGGGAGCTGTTTTTT
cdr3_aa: CAWSVKPTGELFF

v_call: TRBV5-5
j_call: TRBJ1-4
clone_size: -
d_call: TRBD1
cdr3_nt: TGTGCCAGCAGCTTTCGACAGGGGGCGCGTACTAATGAAAAACTGTTTTTT
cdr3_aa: CASSFRQGARTNEKLFF

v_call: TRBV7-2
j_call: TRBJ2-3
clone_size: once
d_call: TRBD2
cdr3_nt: TGTGCCAGCAGCCCCCGGGGAGGGGGCACAGATACGCAGTATTTT
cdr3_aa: CASSPRGGGTDTQYF

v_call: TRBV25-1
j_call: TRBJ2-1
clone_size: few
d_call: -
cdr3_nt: TGTGCCACCCGGGGCGGTTACAATGAGCAGTTCTTC
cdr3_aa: CATRGGYNEQFF

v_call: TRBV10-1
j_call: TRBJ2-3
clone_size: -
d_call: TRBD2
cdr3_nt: TGCGCCAGCAGTGAGTCCCCCATTGGAGCGGGAGGGCCTCGCACAGATACGCAGTATTTT
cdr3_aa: CASSESPIGAGGPRTDTQYF

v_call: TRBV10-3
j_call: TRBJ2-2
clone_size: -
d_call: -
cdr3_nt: TGTGCCATCAGTACAGGTATAAGCGGCGGGGAGCTGTTTTTT
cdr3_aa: CAISTGISGGELFF